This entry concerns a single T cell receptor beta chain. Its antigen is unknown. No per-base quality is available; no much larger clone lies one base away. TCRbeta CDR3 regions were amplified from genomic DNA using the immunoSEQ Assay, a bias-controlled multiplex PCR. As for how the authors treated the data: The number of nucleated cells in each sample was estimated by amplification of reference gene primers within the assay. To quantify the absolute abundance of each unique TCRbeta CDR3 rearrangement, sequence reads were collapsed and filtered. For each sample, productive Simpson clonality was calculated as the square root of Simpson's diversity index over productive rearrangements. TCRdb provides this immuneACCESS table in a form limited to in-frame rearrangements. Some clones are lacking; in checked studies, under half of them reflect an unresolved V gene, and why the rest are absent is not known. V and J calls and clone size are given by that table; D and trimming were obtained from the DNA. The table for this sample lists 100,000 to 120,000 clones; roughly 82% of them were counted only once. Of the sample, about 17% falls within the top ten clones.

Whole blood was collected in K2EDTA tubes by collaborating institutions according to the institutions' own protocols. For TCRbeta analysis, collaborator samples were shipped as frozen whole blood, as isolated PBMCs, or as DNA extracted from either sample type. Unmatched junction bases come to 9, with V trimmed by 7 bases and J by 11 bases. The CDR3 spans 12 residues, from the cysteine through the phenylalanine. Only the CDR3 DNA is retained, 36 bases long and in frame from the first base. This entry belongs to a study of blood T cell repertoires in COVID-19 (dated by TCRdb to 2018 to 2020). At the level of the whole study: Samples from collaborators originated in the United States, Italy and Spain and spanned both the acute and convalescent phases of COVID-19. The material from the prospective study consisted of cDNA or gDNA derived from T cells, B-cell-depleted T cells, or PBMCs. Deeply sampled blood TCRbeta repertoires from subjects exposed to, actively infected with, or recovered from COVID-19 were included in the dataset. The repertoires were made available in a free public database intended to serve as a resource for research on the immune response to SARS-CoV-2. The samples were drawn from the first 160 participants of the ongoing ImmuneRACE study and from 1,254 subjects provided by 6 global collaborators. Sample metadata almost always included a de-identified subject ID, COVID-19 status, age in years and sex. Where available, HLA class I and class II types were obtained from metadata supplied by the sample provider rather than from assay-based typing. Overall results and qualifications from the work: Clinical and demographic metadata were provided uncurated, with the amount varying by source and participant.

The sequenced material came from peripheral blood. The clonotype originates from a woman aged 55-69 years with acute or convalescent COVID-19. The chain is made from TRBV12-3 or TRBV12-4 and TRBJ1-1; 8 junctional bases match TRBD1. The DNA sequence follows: TGTGCCAGCACCATCGACAGGGGAAGGGCTTTCTTT. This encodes CASTIDRGRAFF.